Sequencing of this T cell receptor (beta chain) was carried out in a study of blood T cell repertoires in COVID-19. Study at large: COVID-19 samples collected from the United States, Italy and Spain covered acute and convalescent phases. Sources were T cells, B-cell-depleted T cells, or PBMCs; the material itself was cDNA or gDNA.

Authors' analysis steps: Estimation of nucleated cell counts was performed using reference gene primer amplification. Produced via immunoSEQ multiplex PCR; TCRdb's table is partial and in-frame only. V, J and clone size are those of that table, while D and trimming were read from the DNA. The data contain 25,000 or so clones, roughly 84% of them singletons. Per the germline V gene, CDR1 is MNHEY and CDR2 is SMNVEV (reference sequence). The CDR3 contains 11 residues. Between the trimmed V and J ends, which lost 8 bases and 11 bases, there was a span of 15 bases. The chain carries TRBV27 and TRBJ1-1, with D tentatively TRBD1 (6 bases). The receptor comes from a man between 65 and 85 years old with active COVID-19. Source material: peripheral blood. The CDR3 DNA reads as TGTGCCAGCTCGCATGGACAGTACGCTTTCTTT. Residues: CASSHGQYAFF.